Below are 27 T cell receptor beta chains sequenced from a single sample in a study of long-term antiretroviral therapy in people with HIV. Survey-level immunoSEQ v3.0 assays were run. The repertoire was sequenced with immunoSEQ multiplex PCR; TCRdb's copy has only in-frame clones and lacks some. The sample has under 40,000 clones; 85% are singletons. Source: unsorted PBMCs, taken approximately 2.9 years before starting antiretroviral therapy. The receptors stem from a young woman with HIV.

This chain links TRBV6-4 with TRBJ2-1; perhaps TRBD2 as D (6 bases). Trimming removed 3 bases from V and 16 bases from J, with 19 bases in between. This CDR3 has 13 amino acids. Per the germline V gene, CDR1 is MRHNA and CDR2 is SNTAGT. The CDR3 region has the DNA TGTGCCAGCAGTGAGAGCGGGCGGGCGAGAATCTTCTTC. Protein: CASSESGRARIFF.

The CDR3 region is CASSYIWGTEAFF. The CDR3 region has the DNA TGTGCCAGCAGTTACATCTGGGGAACTGAAGCTTTCTTT. This chain joins TRBV6-5 and TRBJ1-1; D not certain. This CDR3 region has 13 residues. V was shortened by 2 bases and J by 5 bases, with 9 bases between the two germline ends. Germline V lookup: CDR1 MNHEY, CDR2 SVGAGI.

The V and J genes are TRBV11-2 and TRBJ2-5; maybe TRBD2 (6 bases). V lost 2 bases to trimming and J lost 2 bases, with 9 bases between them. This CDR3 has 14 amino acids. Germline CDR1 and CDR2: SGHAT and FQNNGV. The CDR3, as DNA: TGTGCCAGCAGCTTAATCGGAGGGCAAGAGACCCAGTACTTC. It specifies CASSLIGGQETQYF.

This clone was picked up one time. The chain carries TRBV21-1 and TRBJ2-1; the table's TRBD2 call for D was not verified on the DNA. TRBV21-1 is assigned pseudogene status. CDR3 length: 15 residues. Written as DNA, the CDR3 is TGTGCCAGCAGCCAGGGAAGGGAGGTCTACAATGAGCAGTTCTTC. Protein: CASSQGREVYNEQFF.

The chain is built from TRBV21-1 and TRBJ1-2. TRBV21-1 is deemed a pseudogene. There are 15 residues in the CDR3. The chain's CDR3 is CASSKVARTNYGYTF. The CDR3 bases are TGTGCCAGCAGCAAAGTGGCACGGACTAACTATGGCTACACCTTC.

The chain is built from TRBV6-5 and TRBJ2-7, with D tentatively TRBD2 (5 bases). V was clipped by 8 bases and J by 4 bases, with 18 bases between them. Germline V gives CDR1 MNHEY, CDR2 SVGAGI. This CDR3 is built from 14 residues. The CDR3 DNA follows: TGTGCCAGCGCACGGGGAGCAGTGGCATACGAGCAGTACTTC. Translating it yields CASARGAVAYEQYF.

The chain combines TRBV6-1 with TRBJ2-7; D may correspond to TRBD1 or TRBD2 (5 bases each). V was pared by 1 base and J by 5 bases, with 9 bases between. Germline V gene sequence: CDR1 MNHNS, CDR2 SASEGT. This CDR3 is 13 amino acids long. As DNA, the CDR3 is TGTGCCAGCAGTGAAGGGGGGACCCACGAGCAGTACGTC. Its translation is CASSEGGTHEQYV.

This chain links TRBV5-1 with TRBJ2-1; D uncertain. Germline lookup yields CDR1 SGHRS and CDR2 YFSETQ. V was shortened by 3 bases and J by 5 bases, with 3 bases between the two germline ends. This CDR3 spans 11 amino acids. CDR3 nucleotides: TGCGCCAGCAGCTATGACAATGAGCAGTTCTTC. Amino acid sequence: CASSYDNEQFF.

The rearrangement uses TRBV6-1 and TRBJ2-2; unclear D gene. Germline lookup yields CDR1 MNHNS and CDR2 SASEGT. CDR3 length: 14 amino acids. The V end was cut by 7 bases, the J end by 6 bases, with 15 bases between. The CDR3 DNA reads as TGTGCCAGCACGGCAGTCGGTAGCTCCGGGGAGCTGTTTTTT. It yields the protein CASTAVGSSGELFF.

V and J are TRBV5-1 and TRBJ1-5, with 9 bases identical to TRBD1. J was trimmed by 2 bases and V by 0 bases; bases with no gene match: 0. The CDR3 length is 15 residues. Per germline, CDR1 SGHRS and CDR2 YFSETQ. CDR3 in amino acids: CASSLGDRGNQPQHF. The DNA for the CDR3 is TGCGCCAGCAGCTTGGGGGACAGGGGCAATCAGCCCCAGCATTTT.

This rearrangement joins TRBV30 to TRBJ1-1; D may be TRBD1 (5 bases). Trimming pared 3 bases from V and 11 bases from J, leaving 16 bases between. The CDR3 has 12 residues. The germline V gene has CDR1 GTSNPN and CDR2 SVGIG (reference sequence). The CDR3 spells CAWSRDRAIAFF. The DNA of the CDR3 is TGTGCCTGGAGCCGGGACCGGGCCATCGCTTTCTTT.

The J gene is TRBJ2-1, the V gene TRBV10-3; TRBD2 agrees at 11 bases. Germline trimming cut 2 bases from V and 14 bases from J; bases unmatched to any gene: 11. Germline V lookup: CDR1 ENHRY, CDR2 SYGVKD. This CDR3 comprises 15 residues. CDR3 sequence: CAISEVSGGAEVEFF. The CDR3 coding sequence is TGTGCCATCAGTGAGGTTAGCGGGGGGGCCGAGGTTGAGTTCTTC.

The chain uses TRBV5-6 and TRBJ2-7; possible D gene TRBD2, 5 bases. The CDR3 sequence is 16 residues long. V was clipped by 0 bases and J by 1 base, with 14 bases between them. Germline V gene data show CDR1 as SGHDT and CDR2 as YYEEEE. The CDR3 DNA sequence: TGTGCCAGCAGCTTGGACGGAGGTGGGCTGTCCTACGAGCAGTACGTC. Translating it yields CASSLDGGGLSYEQYV.

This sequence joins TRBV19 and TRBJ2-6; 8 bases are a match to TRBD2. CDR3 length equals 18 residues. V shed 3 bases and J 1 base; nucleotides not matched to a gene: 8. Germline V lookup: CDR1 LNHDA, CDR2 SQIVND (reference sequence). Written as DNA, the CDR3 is TGTGCCAGTAGTATCGCGGGGGGCACAAGATCTGGGGCCAACGTCCTGACTTTC. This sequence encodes CASSIAGGTRSGANVLTF.

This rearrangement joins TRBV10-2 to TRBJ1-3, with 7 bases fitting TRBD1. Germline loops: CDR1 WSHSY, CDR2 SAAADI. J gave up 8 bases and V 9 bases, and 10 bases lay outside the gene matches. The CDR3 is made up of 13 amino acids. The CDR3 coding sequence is TGCGCCAGTACCGGGACAGCGACGGACACCATATATTTT. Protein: CASTGTATDTIYF.

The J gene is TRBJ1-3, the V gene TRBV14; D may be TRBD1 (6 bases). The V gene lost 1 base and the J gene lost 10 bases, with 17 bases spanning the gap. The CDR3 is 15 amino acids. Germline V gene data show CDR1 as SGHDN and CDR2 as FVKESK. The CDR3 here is CASSQGGRGGRTIYF. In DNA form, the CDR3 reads TGTGCCAGCAGCCAAGGCGGCAGGGGAGGGAGGACCATATATTTT.

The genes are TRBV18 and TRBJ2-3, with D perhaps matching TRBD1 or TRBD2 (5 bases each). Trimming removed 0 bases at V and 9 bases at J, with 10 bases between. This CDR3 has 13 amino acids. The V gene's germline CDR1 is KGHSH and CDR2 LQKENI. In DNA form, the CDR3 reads TGTGCCAGCTCACCACCGGGGGATCTAACGCAGTATTTT. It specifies CASSPPGDLTQYF. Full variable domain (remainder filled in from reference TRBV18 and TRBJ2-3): NAGVMQNPRHLVRRRGQEARLRCSPMKGHSHVYWYRQLPEEGLKFMVYLQKENIIDESGMPKERFSAEFPKEGPSILRIQQVVRGDSAAYFCASSPPGDLTQYFGPGTRLTVL.

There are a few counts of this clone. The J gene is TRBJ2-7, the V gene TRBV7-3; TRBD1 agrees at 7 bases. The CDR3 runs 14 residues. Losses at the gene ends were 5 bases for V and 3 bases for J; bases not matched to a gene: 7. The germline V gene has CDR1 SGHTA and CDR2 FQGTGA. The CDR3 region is CASSRQGSGYEQYF. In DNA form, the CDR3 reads TGTGCCAGCAGCAGACAGGGTTCCGGCTACGAGCAGTACTTC.

CDR3 sequence reads: CASSYSPTLNNSPLHF. The DNA for the CDR3 is TGTGCCAGCAGTTACTCTCCCACATTGAATAATTCACCCCTCCACTTT. The chain recombines TRBV6-5 with TRBJ1-6; D is unclear. Trimming left V 0 bases short and J 5 bases short, with 11 bases between. The V gene's germline CDR1 is MNHEY and CDR2 SVGAGI. The CDR3 consists of 16 residues.

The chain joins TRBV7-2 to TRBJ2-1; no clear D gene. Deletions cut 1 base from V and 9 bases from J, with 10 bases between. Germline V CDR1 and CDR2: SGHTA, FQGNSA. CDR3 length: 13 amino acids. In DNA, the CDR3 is TGTGCCAGCAGCTTAGAGCCGTACGCTGAGCAGTTCTTC. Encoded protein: CASSLEPYAEQFF. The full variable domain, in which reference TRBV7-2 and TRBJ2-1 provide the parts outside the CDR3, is GAGVSQSPSNKVTEKGKDVELRCDPISGHTALYWYRQSLGQGLEFLIYFQGNSAPDKSGLPSDRFSAERTGGSVSTLTIQRTQQEDSAVYLCASSLEPYAEQFFGPGTRLTVL.

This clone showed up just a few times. CDR3 nucleotide sequence: TGTGCCAGCAGCCAAGACATGGGGGGCATGCTGTTTTTT. It yields the protein CASSQDMGGMLFF. The chain couples TRBV14 to TRBJ1-4, with TRBD1 as a possible D gene (6 bases). The germline CDR1 and CDR2 sequences are SGHDN and FVKESK. Trimming stripped 0 bases from V and 14 bases from J, with 13 bases between. This CDR3 region has 13 residues.

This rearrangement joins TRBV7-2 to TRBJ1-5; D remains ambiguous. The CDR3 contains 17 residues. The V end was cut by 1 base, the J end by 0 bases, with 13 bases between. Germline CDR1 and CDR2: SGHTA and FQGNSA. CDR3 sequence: CASSLEVLSHSNQPQHF. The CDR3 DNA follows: TGTGCCAGCAGCTTAGAGGTCCTGTCCCATAGCAATCAGCCCCAGCATTTT. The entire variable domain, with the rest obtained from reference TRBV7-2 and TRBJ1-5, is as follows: GAGVSQSPSNKVTEKGKDVELRCDPISGHTALYWYRQSLGQGLEFLIYFQGNSAPDKSGLPSDRFSAERTGGSVSTLTIQRTQQEDSAVYLCASSLEVLSHSNQPQHFGDGTRLSIL.

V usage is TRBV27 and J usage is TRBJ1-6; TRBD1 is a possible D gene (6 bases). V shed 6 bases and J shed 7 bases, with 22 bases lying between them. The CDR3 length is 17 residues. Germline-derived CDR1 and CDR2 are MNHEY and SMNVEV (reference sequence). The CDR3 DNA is TGTGCCAGCAGGTCCAACTTGGGACACGGAGAGAATTCACCCCTCCACTTT. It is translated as CASRSNLGHGENSPLHF.

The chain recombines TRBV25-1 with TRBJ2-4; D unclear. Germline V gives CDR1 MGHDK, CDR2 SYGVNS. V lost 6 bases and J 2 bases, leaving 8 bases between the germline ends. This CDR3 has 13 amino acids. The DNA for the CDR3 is TGTGCCAGCAGGGGTAATCCCAAAAACATTCAGTACTTC. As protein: CASRGNPKNIQYF. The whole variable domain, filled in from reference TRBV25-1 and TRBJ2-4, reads EADIYQTPRYLVIGTGKKITLECSQTMGHDKMYWYQQDPGMELHLIHYSYGVNSTEKGDLSSESTVSRIRTEHFPLTLESARPSHTSQYLCASRGNPKNIQYFGAGTRLSVL.

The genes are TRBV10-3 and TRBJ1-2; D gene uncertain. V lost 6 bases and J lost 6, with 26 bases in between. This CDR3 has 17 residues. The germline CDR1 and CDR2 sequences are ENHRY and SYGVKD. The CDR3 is CAIRETHLIRFMDGYTF. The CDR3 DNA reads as TGTGCCATCAGAGAGACCCATCTCATCAGGTTCATGGATGGCTACACCTTC.

The CDR3 sequence: CASSPAARRETQYF. For the CDR3, the DNA is TGTGCCAGCAGCCCCGCTGCCCGGCGGGAGACCCAGTACTTC. This chain connects TRBV11-2 to TRBJ2-5; D is ambiguous. Trimming shortened V by 5 bases and J by 5 bases, and 15 bases separated the two germline ends. Germline V gives CDR1 SGHAT, CDR2 FQNNGV. The CDR3 covers 14 residues.

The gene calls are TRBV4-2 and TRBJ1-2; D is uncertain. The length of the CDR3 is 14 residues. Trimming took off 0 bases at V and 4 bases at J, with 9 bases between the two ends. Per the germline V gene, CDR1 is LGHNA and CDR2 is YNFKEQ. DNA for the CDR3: TGTGCCAGCAGCCAAGAACACGGACCCTATGGCTACACCTTC. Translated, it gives CASSQEHGPYGYTF.